This is a list of T cell receptor beta chains from one sample in a study of cytomegalovirus exposure and HLA in healthy donors. Method: immunoSEQ multiplex PCR; TCRdb's copy keeps in-frame clones and lacks some. The sample yields around 130,000 clones, under 85% seen once. Sequenced sample: PBMCs. Receptors originate from a woman in her 50s in good health and CMV-seropositive. CDR3s include the opening cysteine and the closing phenylalanine or tryptophan. Each record gives: J gene, V gene, clone size, D gene, CDR3 DNA, CDR3 protein. D genes are given only for firm matches. Where a row states a size, it is once, few, many or the class of an expanded clone; other rows omit it.

TRBJ2-1 TRBV2 - TRBD2 TGTGCCAGCAGTGGAGCACTAGCGGGGGGGTCGTACAATGAGCAGTTCTTC CASSGALAGGSYNEQFF
TRBJ2-2 TRBV14 - - TGTGCCAGCAGCCACCGCACCGGGGAGCTGTTTTTT CASSHRTGELFF
TRBJ1-5 TRBV7-9 - - TGTGCCAGCAGCTTAGCCTCTAGCAATCAGCCCCAGCATTTT CASSLASSNQPQHF
TRBJ2-7 TRBV13 - TRBD1 TGTGCCAGCAGCGCTCAGGGGGCGCCGGGGTACGAGCAGCACTTC CASSAQGAPGYEQHF
TRBJ1-1 TRBV7-2 - - TGTGCCAGCAGCTTAGTGCGGGACCCCACTGAAGCTTTCTTT CASSLVRDPTEAFF
TRBJ2-5 TRBV4-2 - - TGTGCCAGCAGTTCGGAGGAGACCCAGTACTTC CASSSEETQYF
TRBJ2-7 TRBV5-1 - - TGCGCCAGCAGCTTGGCCTCAGACAACTACGAGCAGTACTTC CASSLASDNYEQYF
TRBJ2-1 TRBV1 - - TGCACCAGCAGCCAAGGGGACTACCCCCGCTTCGGAAATGAGCAGTTCTTC CTSSQGDYPRFGNEQFF
TRBJ1-4 TRBV7-2 - TRBD1 TGTGCCAGCAGCTCAAGACAGGGGGCGTGGTACGAAAAACTGTTTTTT CASSSRQGAWYEKLFF
TRBJ2-7 TRBV6-5 - TRBD1 TGTGCCAGCAGTACGCCGGGACAGGGTTACGAGCAGTACTTC CASSTPGQGYEQYF
TRBJ1-4 TRBV5-4 - - TGTGCCAGCAGCCAGACAGAGGACAGAGAAAAACTGTTTTTT CASSQTEDREKLFF
TRBJ1-6 TRBV11-2 - TRBD1 TGTGCCAGCAGCTTGAGGACAGGAACTCCCCTCCACTTT CASSLRTGTPLHF
TRBJ1-5 TRBV5-5 - TRBD1 TGTGCCAGCAGGGGACAGGGAGGGAATCAGCCCCAGCATTTT CASRGQGGNQPQHF
TRBJ1-2 TRBV2 - - TGTGCCAGCAGTGAGAGTCGGGGAACCTATGGCTACACCTTC CASSESRGTYGYTF
TRBJ2-3 TRBV10-3 - - TGTGCCATAAGGTCCTTCGAGGGAGATACGCAGTATTTT CAIRSFEGDTQYF
TRBJ1-5 TRBV19 - - TGTGCCAGTATGGAGGGGACCGGCAATCAGCCCCAGCATTTT CASMEGTGNQPQHF
TRBJ2-4 TRBV9 - - TGTGCCAGCAGTGCCGCGGGGCCCAAAAACATTCAGTACTTC CASSAAGPKNIQYF
TRBJ1-1 TRBV10-2 - - TGCGCCAGCAGTGAGGGGGGCTGGAACACTGAAGCTTTCTTT CASSEGGWNTEAFF
TRBJ1-2 TRBV19 - - TGTGCCAGTAGTGAAACCGGAGCAGACCGCTATGGCTACACCTTC CASSETGADRYGYTF
TRBJ1-2 TRBV7-9 - TRBD1 TGTGCCAGCAGCTTATTATCTGACAGGGGAACGCGGGGCTACACCTTC CASSLLSDRGTRGYTF
TRBJ2-1 TRBV4-2 - TRBD2 TGTGCCAGCAGCCGGGGGGGAGACAATGAGCAGTTCTTC CASSRGGDNEQFF
TRBJ1-6 TRBV6-1 - - TGTGCCAGCGGTGGAGAGGGCGACTCACCCCTCCACTTT CASGGEGDSPLHF
TRBJ2-5 TRBV19 few - TGTGCCAGTAGTCCCCAGGGGAGACGAACAGAGACCCAGTACTTC CASSPQGRRTETQYF
TRBJ1-1 TRBV6-1 - - TGTGCCAGCAGTGGTCAACAGGGTAAGGGCACTGAAGCTTTCTTT CASSGQQGKGTEAFF
TRBJ1-6 TRBV14 - - TGTGCCAGCAGCCAAAATGGGGGAGGGACTTCACCCCTCCACTTT CASSQNGGGTSPLHF
TRBJ1-5 TRBV10-3 once - TGTGCCATCAGTGAGTCAGAGTTAAAGCCCCAGCATTTT CAISESELKPQHF
TRBJ2-3 TRBV6-5 - TRBD2 TGTGCCAGCAGTCACCCAGGACTAGATTCGGATACGCAGTATTTT CASSHPGLDSDTQYF
TRBJ2-3 TRBV5-1 - TRBD2 TGCGCCAGCAGCCGGACTAGCGGGAGCACAGATACGCAGTATTTT CASSRTSGSTDTQYF
TRBJ2-6 TRBV7-6 - TRBD2 TGTGCCAGCAGCCCAACCTCGGGACTATCAACAGTCTCTGGGGCCAACGTCCTGACTTTC CASSPTSGLSTVSGANVLTF
TRBJ1-1 TRBV9 - TRBD1 TGTGCCAGCACCAGGACAGGAGGCGAAGCTTTCTTT CASTRTGGEAFF
TRBJ2-5 TRBV21-1 - - TGTGCCAGCAGCTCTCGGGAGGACCAAGAGACCCAGTACTTC CASSSREDQETQYF
TRBJ1-6 TRBV30 - TRBD1 TGTGCCTGGAGTGGGACAGGGGATTCACCCCTCCACTTT CAWSGTGDSPLHF
TRBJ1-2 TRBV6-5 - TRBD1 TGTGCCAGCAGCCGACAGGGCCGGGGCTACACCTTC CASSRQGRGYTF
TRBJ2-7 TRBV7-2 few - TGTGCCAGCAGCTTACCGATCGGACTGACAATCAACGAGCAGTACTTC CASSLPIGLTINEQYF
TRBJ1-5 TRBV6-5 few TRBD1 TGTGCCAGCAGTCGGGACAGTGATAGCAATCAGCCCCAGCATTTT CASSRDSDSNQPQHF
TRBJ1-4 TRBV4-1 - - TGCGCCAGCAGCCAAGACCCCCTCGAACTGTTTTTT CASSQDPLELFF
TRBJ1-3 TRBV6-1 - - TGTGCCAGCATGCTAGGAAACACCATATATTTT CASMLGNTIYF
TRBJ1-3 TRBV5-1 - - TGCGCCAGCAGCCCGAGTCCCGTTGGACAGAGCTCTGGAAACACCATATATTTT CASSPSPVGQSSGNTIYF